This T cell receptor (beta chain) was observed in a study of OX40 agonist ivuxolimab in advanced cancers. Regarding the research as a whole: Ivuxolimab was a fully human IgG2 agonistic monoclonal antibody targeting the costimulatory receptor OX40 (CD134). Peripheral TCRbeta sequencing aimed to test whether ivuxolimab altered TCR sequence diversity and caused clonal T-cell expansion. Prior anti-PD-1, anti-PD-L1 or anti-CTLA-4 therapy was permitted, and approximately 40% of dose-escalation patients had received checkpoint inhibitors. Intravenous ivuxolimab was administered to patients every 2 weeks at six dose levels: 0.01, 0.1, 0.3, 1.5, 3 and 10 mg/kg. In the dose-escalation cohort, over 65% of patients were male, and the mean age was approximately 60 years, with a range of roughly 23 to 85. Of the roughly 53 patients in dose escalation, around 20 had hepatocellular carcinoma, some 15 had melanoma, 9 had renal cell carcinoma and 9 had head and neck cancer. Three dose-escalation patients achieved partial responses, one with hepatocellular carcinoma and two with cutaneous melanoma. The paper covers the monotherapy dose-escalation part of the phase I ivuxolimab trial, which included N ≈ 50 patients. Findings and caveats that apply to the study as a whole: On average, CD8+ T cells showed more expanded clones than CD4+ T cells after ivuxolimab. Clonal expansion of both CD4+ and CD8+ blood T cells was observed from baseline to week 6 at doses 0.1 to 3.0 mg/kg. The antigen specificity of the clonally expanded peripheral T cells was not determined. Low levels of normalized T-cell clonal expansion were also seen in some patients who did not respond. Partial responders in the 0.1-3.0 mg/kg groups had among the lowest normalized peripheral clonal expansion, especially among CD8+ T cells.

Trimming takes 2 bases off V and 5 bases off J; junction bases not matched to a gene: 8. In the germline V gene, CDR1 corresponds to SGHRS and CDR2 to YFSETQ. The CDR3 runs 15 residues from the cysteine to the phenylalanine. Only CDR3 DNA is held: 45 bases, read in frame from base 1. For sequencing of the TCRbeta CDR3 region, genomic DNA was extracted from the sorted cells. The immunoSEQ Assay was used for sequencing of TCRbeta CDR3 regions. The table was pulled from immuneACCESS by TCRdb, which kept in-frame rearrangements only. Such tables lose some clones; where checked, under half of the loss comes from unresolved V genes, and the rest has no known cause. The sample table lists approximately 96,000 clones, about nine tenths of them with a count of one. The ten top clones hold about 1.5% of the sample. Patients with a history of autoimmune disease or receiving systemic immunosuppression were excluded from the trial. Peripheral blood for TCR sequencing was collected from all dose cohorts at baseline, on cycle 4 day 1, and on cycle 7 day 1. Samples came from an open-label, multicenter, first-in-human phase I dose-escalation trial of ivuxolimab. Adults with locally advanced or metastatic head and neck squamous cell, hepatocellular, melanoma or renal cell carcinoma were enrolled in the trial. Before TCR sequencing, CD4+ and CD8+ T cells were separately sorted from peripheral blood.

In the case of this clone: What antigen it recognizes has not been identified. Base qualities are not recorded, but no much larger clone differs from it by a single base.

The receptor was isolated from an adult with an advanced solid tumor such as melanoma, head and neck, liver or kidney cancer. Here the sequenced sample was CD4+ or CD8+ T cells sorted from blood, taken in a trial of the OX40 agonist ivuxolimab. The rearrangement combines TRBV5-1 with TRBJ2-7; 9 junctional bases match TRBD2. The nucleotides read TGCGCCAGCAGCTTCCAATCAGCGGGAGGAGACGAGCAGTACTTC. Its translation reads: CASSFQSAGGDEQYF.